The 18 T cell receptor beta chains below come from one sample, sequenced in a study of ipilimumab plus nivolumab after autologous stem cell transplantation. The method was immunoSEQ multiplex PCR; TCRdb's version includes in-frame clones alone and lacks a portion of them. Seen here are 77,000 or so clones, about 83% observed once, and the top ten hold less than 2.5%. The input for sequencing was PBMCs, taken in a trial of ipilimumab plus nivolumab as post-transplant consolidation. These receptors all stem from a male donor with diffuse large B-cell lymphoma.

About this clone: The same CDR3 arises from other DNA sequences in this sample as well. The chain has TRBV2 and TRBJ2-7; D may be TRBD1 (6 bases). This CDR3 has 14 amino acids. The ends were cut back, 8 bases at V and 6 bases at J, with 20 bases in the middle. Germline lookup yields CDR1 SNHLY and CDR2 FYNNEI. CDR3: CASFGLQGRGEQYF. As DNA, the CDR3 is TGTGCCAGCTTCGGTCTACAGGGCCGGGGCGAGCAGTACTTC.

V usage is TRBV29-1 and J usage is TRBJ1-3, with a weak D call TRBD1 (5 bases). Trimming cost V 6 bases and J 1 base, with 19 bases left between them. The V gene's germline CDR1 is SQVTM and CDR2 ANQGSEA. This CDR3 has 16 amino acids. The CDR3 loop reads CSVKTGVLTSGNTIYF. The CDR3 bases are TGCAGCGTCAAAACAGGAGTCCTCACTTCTGGAAACACCATATATTTT.

V is TRBV7-8 and J is TRBJ2-3; 10 nucleotides match TRBD2. V shed 6 bases and J 5 bases; nucleotides not matched to a gene: 8. The CDR3 extends over 15 amino acids. CDR1 and CDR2 (germline): SGHVS, FQNEAQ. The CDR3 coding sequence is TGTGCCAGCAGGGCCCTAGCGGGGGTAGTAGATACGCAGTATTTT. Amino acid sequence: CASRALAGVVDTQYF.

The rearrangement joins TRBV4-2 to TRBJ2-7; D may be TRBD2 (5 bases). The V end was cut by 1 base, the J end by 7 bases, with 8 bases between. CDR1 is LGHNA and CDR2 is YNFKEQ in the germline V gene. This CDR3 is 12 amino acids long. Here the CDR3 reads CASSQVPGEQYF. The CDR3 DNA sequence: TGTGCCAGCAGCCAAGTCCCGGGGGAGCAGTACTTC.

This rearrangement joins TRBV18 to TRBJ2-3, with 13 bases fitting TRBD2. The CDR3 spans 16 residues. J was trimmed by 0 bases and V by 5 bases; bases with no gene match: 2. The V gene's germline CDR1 is KGHSH and CDR2 LQKENI. DNA of the CDR3: TGTGCCAGCTCATTGGGACTAGCGGGAAGCACAGATACGCAGTATTTT. Translation: CASSLGLAGSTDTQYF.

This chain connects TRBV7-2 to TRBJ1-1, with 10 bases identical to TRBD1. CDR1 SGHTA and CDR2 FQGNSA come from the germline V gene. J was trimmed by 10 bases and V by 5 bases; bases with no gene match: 7. The CDR3 consists of 13 residues. Written as DNA, the CDR3 is TGTGCCAGCAGCGCGAGACAGGGGGCCGTAGCTTTCTTT. Translating it yields CASSARQGAVAFF.

The chain has TRBV7-8 and TRBJ1-2; D is ambiguous. Germline V gives CDR1 SGHVS, CDR2 FQNEAQ. Trimming stripped 8 bases from V and 8 bases from J, with 15 bases between. CDR3 length: 12 residues. In DNA form, the CDR3 reads TGTGCCAGCGCTGTGGCGGGGTTGGGCTACACCTTC. It translates to CASAVAGLGYTF. The entire variable domain, with the rest obtained from reference TRBV7-8 and TRBJ1-2, is as follows: GAGVSQSPRYKVAKRGQDVALRCDPISGHVSLFWYQQALGQGPEFLTYFQNEAQLDKSGLPSDRFFAERPEGSVSTLKIQRTQQEDSAVYLCASAVAGLGYTFGSGTRLTVV.

J is TRBJ2-3 and V is TRBV6-1, with a possible D match to TRBD2 (5 bases). The CDR3 has 13 residues. Trimming removed 4 bases at V and 4 bases at J, with 9 bases between. Per germline, CDR1 MNHNS and CDR2 SASEGT. The CDR3 reads CASSARESDTQYF. For the CDR3, the DNA is TGTGCCAGCAGTGCACGGGAATCAGATACGCAGTATTTT.

The chain links TRBV5-4 to TRBJ2-7; D perhaps matches TRBD1 (5 bases). Trimming left V 1 base short and J 5 bases short, with 7 bases between. The V gene's germline CDR1 is SGHNT and CDR2 YYREEE (reference sequence). The CDR3 spans 12 residues. CDR3 in amino acids: CASSLSGNEQYF. The CDR3 bases are TGTGCCAGCAGCTTGTCAGGGAACGAGCAGTACTTC.

The V call is TRBV2, the J call TRBJ2-5; D ambiguous. The V end lost 3 bases, the J end lost 6 bases, and 11 bases lay between the germline ends. This CDR3 contains 13 residues. Germline lookup yields CDR1 SNHLY and CDR2 FYNNEI. The CDR3 here is CASSDGILQTQYF. The CDR3 region has the DNA TGTGCCAGCAGTGACGGTATACTGCAGACCCAGTACTTC.

The chain has TRBV4-2 and TRBJ2-7; perhaps TRBD1 as D (5 bases). The CDR3 runs 15 residues. Germline V CDR1 and CDR2: LGHNA, YNFKEQ. Between the trimmed V and J ends, which lost 4 bases and 4 bases, there was a span of 17 bases. CDR3 in amino acids: CASSRQITGDYEQYF. The CDR3 DNA is TGTGCCAGCAGCCGGCAAATTACAGGTGATTACGAGCAGTACTTC.

The gene calls are TRBV18 and TRBJ1-2; D is unclear. Germline V CDR1 and CDR2: KGHSH, LQKENI. The length of the CDR3 is 15 residues. V shed 3 bases and J shed 4 bases, with 15 bases lying between them. The CDR3 loop reads CASSPNRPTRYGYTF. CDR3 coding DNA: TGTGCCAGCTCACCGAATCGTCCGACCCGCTATGGCTACACCTTC.

Only a few counts were recorded for this clone. This chain joins TRBV2 and TRBJ2-1; D is possibly TRBD1 (5 bases). Looked up from germline, CDR1 is SNHLY and CDR2 is FYNNEI. CDR3 length equals 13 residues. V lost 8 bases, J lost 4 bases, and 12 bases lay in between. Here the CDR3 DNA reads TGTGCCAGCGGGGCAAGGGTGTACAATGAGCAGTTCTTC. Translation: CASGARVYNEQFF. Looking up the rest from reference TRBV2 and TRBJ2-1 gives the full variable domain: EPEVTQTPSHQVTQMGQEVILRCVPISNHLYFYWYRQILGQKVEFLVSFYNNEISEKSEIFDDQFSVERPDGSNFTLKIRSTKLEDSAMYFCASGARVYNEQFFGPGTRLTVL.

The rearrangement uses TRBV11-2 and TRBJ2-1; the match to TRBD2 covers 7 bases. Germline V gene data show CDR1 as SGHAT and CDR2 as FQNNGV. Trimming removed 5 bases from V and 8 bases from J; junction bases left unmatched: 6. CDR3 length equals 13 residues. For the CDR3, the DNA is TGTGCCAGCAGCATTGCCGCGGGGGATGAGCAGTTCTTC. Encoded protein: CASSIAAGDEQFF.

The genes are TRBV29-1 and TRBJ2-4; tentatively, D is TRBD2 (6 bases). Trimming removed 6 bases from V and 0 bases from J, with 9 bases in between. The CDR3 consists of 13 residues. Germline CDR1 is SQVTM and CDR2 is ANQGSEA. The CDR3 bases are TGCAGCGTCGGAGGGCTAGCCAAAAACATTCAGTACTTC. Translated, it gives CSVGGLAKNIQYF.

V usage is TRBV5-6 and J usage is TRBJ2-3; D may be TRBD1 or TRBD2 (5 bases each). The CDR3 runs 16 residues. In germline, CDR1 is SGHDT, CDR2 YYEEEE. Deletions cut 4 bases from V and 3 bases from J, with 18 bases between. The CDR3 DNA sequence: TGTGCCAGCAGCAGAGGGGCCCTCAGAGCAACAGATACGCAGTATTTT. The encoded protein is CASSRGALRATDTQYF.

This sequence joins TRBV7-8 and TRBJ2-7; no clear D. The germline CDR1 and CDR2 sequences are SGHVS and FQNEAQ. The CDR3 has 14 residues. Trimming removed 1 base at V and 2 bases at J, with 9 bases between. DNA of the CDR3: TGTGCCAGCAGCTTAGTCGGCCAGACCTACGAGCAGTACTTC. Translated, it gives CASSLVGQTYEQYF.

This rearrangement joins TRBV13 to TRBJ2-5, with D unclear. This CDR3 spans 15 amino acids. Trimming cost V 2 bases and J 1 base, with 11 bases left between them. CDR1 and CDR2 from the germline V gene are PRHDT and FYEKMQ (reference sequence). The CDR3 bases are TGTGCCAGCAGCTTAAGACTGGCGTTCCAAGAGACCCAGTACTTC. Translation gives CASSLRLAFQETQYF.